Reported below is one T cell receptor (beta chain). This entry belongs to a study of response to subunit inactivated influenza vaccine. TCRdb re-called the RT-PCR reads with MiXCR, one entry per CDR3 protein. This table holds 150,000 to 200,000 distinct CDR3 sequences, roughly 12% found once. The same specimen was also included in a second study, on T cells expressing NK-cell markers. Turning to that study: 5'RACE template switching with UMIs generated TCR beta cDNA.

The starting material was CD8+ T cells sorted from PBMCs, obtained roughly 12 days after vaccination. The receptor comes from a man in his forties or fifties who received an inactivated influenza vaccine.

DNA of the CDR3: TGTGCCTGGAGTGCGCATACGCAGTATTTT. Translating it yields CAWSAHTQYF. The V and J genes are TRBV30 and TRBJ2-3; D not resolved. V was cut by 1 base and J by 7 bases, with 3 bases left in between. CDR3 size: 10 residues. Germline V gene data show CDR1 as GTSNPN and CDR2 as SVGIG (reference sequence).